Listed below are T cell receptor beta chains from one sample, sequenced in a study of OX40 agonist ivuxolimab in advanced cancers. The table came from immunoSEQ multiplex PCR; TCRdb's copy has only in-frame clones and leaves some out. This table has more than 65,000 clones, around four fifths appearing once. The sample consisted of CD4+ or CD8+ T cells sorted from blood, taken in a trial of the OX40 agonist ivuxolimab. Source of these receptors: an adult with an advanced solid tumor such as melanoma, head and neck, liver or kidney cancer. The CDR3 runs from the conserved cysteine through the conserved F or W. The order of the fields is J gene, D gene, clone size, V gene, CDR3 protein, CDR3 DNA. The D gene is left open where the match is weak. The listing skips clone size in some rows; elsewhere it reads once, few, many or a size class.

j_call: TRBJ2-7
d_call: -
clone_size: once
v_call: TRBV7-2
cdr3_aa: CASSLSGYEQYF
cdr3_nt: TGTGCCAGCAGCTTATCAGGATACGAGCAGTACTTC

j_call: TRBJ2-7
d_call: TRBD1
clone_size: -
v_call: TRBV9
cdr3_aa: CASSVGPGQNYEQYF
cdr3_nt: TGTGCCAGCAGCGTCGGACCGGGACAGAACTACGAGCAGTACTTC

j_call: TRBJ2-3
d_call: -
clone_size: -
v_call: TRBV27
cdr3_aa: CASRPLVGTPTDTQYF
cdr3_nt: TGTGCCAGCAGACCACTGGTCGGCACCCCCACAGATACGCAGTATTTT

j_call: TRBJ1-5
d_call: -
clone_size: -
v_call: TRBV7-2
cdr3_aa: CASSLRTHEGYSNQPQHF
cdr3_nt: TGTGCCAGCAGCTTAAGGACCCACGAGGGCTATAGCAATCAGCCCCAGCATTTT

j_call: TRBJ2-5
d_call: -
clone_size: -
v_call: TRBV7-9
cdr3_aa: CASSLAFRLSETQYF
cdr3_nt: TGTGCCAGCAGCTTAGCCTTCCGGCTATCGGAGACCCAGTACTTC

j_call: TRBJ1-1
d_call: -
clone_size: -
v_call: TRBV6-6
cdr3_aa: CASSPRTVFGTEAFF
cdr3_nt: TGTGCCAGCAGTCCCAGGACAGTCTTCGGCACTGAAGCTTTCTTT

j_call: TRBJ1-6
d_call: -
clone_size: -
v_call: TRBV7-8
cdr3_aa: CASSKRTANNSPLHF
cdr3_nt: TGTGCCAGCAGCAAAAGGACAGCGAATAATTCACCCCTCCACTTT

j_call: TRBJ2-5
d_call: TRBD1
clone_size: -
v_call: TRBV7-9
cdr3_aa: CASSRQGEVRAQYF
cdr3_nt: TGTGCCAGCAGCCGACAGGGGGAGGTGAGAGCCCAGTACTTC

j_call: TRBJ2-7
d_call: TRBD2
clone_size: -
v_call: TRBV6-5
cdr3_aa: CASRGLGGEQYF
cdr3_nt: TGTGCCAGCAGGGGACTAGGGGGCGAGCAGTACTTC

j_call: TRBJ2-7
d_call: TRBD2
clone_size: -
v_call: TRBV7-9
cdr3_aa: CASSSGLAGGLTLGEQYF
cdr3_nt: TGTGCCAGCAGCTCGGGACTAGCGGGAGGGCTTACCTTAGGGGAGCAGTACTTC

j_call: TRBJ2-2
d_call: -
clone_size: -
v_call: TRBV6-1
cdr3_aa: CASSQGQAGTGELFF
cdr3_nt: TGTGCCAGCAGTCAGGGCCAGGCGGGGACCGGGGAGCTGTTTTTT

j_call: TRBJ2-7
d_call: -
clone_size: -
v_call: TRBV5-6
cdr3_aa: CASSFGISYEQYF
cdr3_nt: TGTGCCAGCAGCTTTGGAATCTCCTACGAGCAGTACTTC

j_call: TRBJ2-2
d_call: -
clone_size: -
v_call: TRBV27
cdr3_aa: CASSPGAGNTGELFF
cdr3_nt: TGTGCCAGCAGCCCTGGGGCAGGTAACACCGGGGAGCTGTTTTTT

j_call: TRBJ2-7
d_call: -
clone_size: -
v_call: TRBV15
cdr3_aa: CATSREIFSGAREQYF
cdr3_nt: TGTGCCACCAGCAGAGAAATTTTTTCGGGGGCGAGGGAGCAGTACTTC

j_call: TRBJ2-1
d_call: TRBD2
clone_size: -
v_call: TRBV7-2
cdr3_aa: CASTILPPGLAGNEQFF
cdr3_nt: TGTGCCAGCACCATCCTACCTCCGGGACTAGCGGGTAATGAGCAGTTCTTC